This T cell receptor (beta chain) was sequenced during a study of T cells of healthy individuals. In its sample, this clonotype is medium-sized. From the 5' RACE reads, TCRdb called clonotypes with MiXCR, one entry per CDR3 protein. The sample records 60,000 to 75,000 distinct CDR3 sequences, 15% to 20% being singletons. This CDR3 comprises 13 residues. Germline V gene sequence: CDR1 SQVTM, CDR2 ANQGSEA. With V trimmed by 4 bases and J by 7 bases, 7 bases remained unmatched. This receptor was obtained from a human donor in good health. V gene TRBV29-1 combines with J gene TRBJ2-5, with 9 positions matching TRBD1. The CDR3 protein is CSVGLRQGGTQYF. The CDR3 DNA is TGCAGCGTTGGACTCCGACAGGGGGGGACCCAGTACTTC.